The source of this T cell receptor beta chain is a study of OX40 agonist ivuxolimab in advanced cancers. Overall study context: One hepatocellular carcinoma and a couple of cutaneous melanoma patients partially responded.

This table comes from immunoSEQ multiplex PCR, and its TCRdb copy is limited to in-frame clones, with some not included. This sample has roughly 90,000 clones, with around 88% found just once. The study's findings and limits: The antigen specificity of the peripheral T cells (those that were expanded) was not determined.

CDR1 is GTSNPN, CDR2 SVGIG, per germline (reference sequence). Between the trimmed V and J ends, which lost 6 bases and 9 bases, there was a span of 15 bases. The CDR3 is 13 amino acids. Note on this clone: Its antigen is undetermined.

Patients were excluded for autoimmune disease history or systemic immunosuppression. The sequence was obtained from an adult with an advanced solid tumor such as melanoma, head and neck, liver or kidney cancer. The source was CD4+ or CD8+ T cells sorted from blood, collected in a trial of the OX40 agonist ivuxolimab. The rearrangement uses TRBV30 and TRBJ1-6; D is possibly TRBD1 (6 bases). In nucleotides, the CDR3 is TGTGCCTGCCGAGGGGGTGTAGGTTCACCCCTCCACTTT. This codes for CACRGGVGSPLHF.